Shown below are 27 T cell receptor beta chains from a single sample sequenced in a study of blood T cells in healthy people across ages. Primed by a sample-barcoded 5' primer and a J-beta primer mix, a second PCR proceeded for about 7 to 11 cycles. TCRdb ran MiXCR on the 5' RACE reads and lists one entry per CDR3 protein. The profile covers about 680,000 distinct CDR3 sequences, with 49% appearing a single time and 30% to 40% taken by the ten largest. Sequencing was performed on blood. These receptor sequences come from a woman aged 60-75 years in good health.

The J gene is TRBJ2-1, the V gene TRBV15; 10 bases agree with TRBD2. The germline V gene encodes CDR1 LNHNV and CDR2 YYDKDF (reference sequence). CDR3 size: 14 residues. The V gene end was trimmed by 3 bases and the J gene end by 8 bases; junction bases not matched to a gene: 4. The CDR3 DNA follows: TGTGCCACCAGCAGCCTAGCGGGAGTTTATGAGCAGTTCTTC. It codes for CATSSLAGVYEQFF.

The chain recombines TRBV28 with TRBJ2-1; D unresolved. Matching the DNA end better, TRBJ2-7 makes the J call doubtful. Germline V gives CDR1 MDHEN, CDR2 SYDVKM. The CDR3 length is 13 residues. This CDR3 is CASLGPRVGEQYF. CDR3 DNA sequence: TGTGCCAGCCTCGGGCCCCGGGTTGGTGAGCAGTACTTC.

This chain joins TRBV5-1 and TRBJ1-2; D unclear. The germline gives CDR1 SGHRS, CDR2 YFSETQ. The CDR3 totals 15 residues. V gave up 4 bases and J gave up 4 bases, with 17 bases separating them. The CDR3 protein is CASSARPFSGYGYTF. The CDR3 nucleotides read TGCGCCAGCAGCGCTAGACCTTTTTCTGGCTATGGCTACACCTTC.

The chain joins TRBV2 to TRBJ1-4; D unresolved. In germline, CDR1 is SNHLY, CDR2 FYNNEI. This CDR3 is built from 13 residues. Trimming left V 4 bases short and J 10 bases short, with 13 bases between. The CDR3 bases are TGTGCCAGCAGTGGCGGGCGAGAAGCAAAACTGTTTTTT. Protein product: CASSGGREAKLFF.

The chain joins TRBV20-1 to TRBJ2-1; no clear D gene. Trimming stripped 5 bases from V and 0 bases from J, with 11 bases between. In germline, CDR1 is DFQATT, CDR2 SNEGSKA (reference sequence). This CDR3 is built from 14 residues. The CDR3 DNA reads as TGCAGTGCTCACAGTCGGAACTCCTACAATGAGCAGTTCTTC. Its translation is CSAHSRNSYNEQFF.

On this clonotype itself: One end of the junction is discordant with germline, which a read error may explain. V gene TRBV7-2 combines with J gene TRBJ2-7; no reliable D call. The CDR3 is made up of 14 amino acids. The germline V gene encodes CDR1 SGHTA and CDR2 FQGNSA. CDR3 coding DNA: TGTGTCAGCAGCCCGAGCTTGGGTGCGTACGAGCAGTACTTC. This codes for CVSSPSLGAYEQYF.

The CDR3 nucleotides read TGTGCCAGCAGCAAACGGGGAGGAGATGGAAACACCATATATTTT. It codes for CASSKRGGDGNTIYF. The chain couples TRBV21-1 to TRBJ1-3. TRBV21-1 is deemed a pseudogene. There are 15 residues in the CDR3.

The chain carries TRBV4-3 and TRBJ2-3, with 9 bases aligning to TRBD2. This CDR3 has 16 amino acids. Germline-derived CDR1 and CDR2 are LGHNA and YSLEER. V was pared by 1 base and J by 4 bases, with 6 bases of the junction left unmatched. The CDR3 nucleotides read TGCGCCAGCAGCCAAGGTAGCGGGGGTCCGCCAGATACGCAGTATTTT. Amino acids: CASSQGSGGPPDTQYF.

The chain combines TRBV28 with TRBJ1-6; no reliable D call. CDR3 size: 14 residues. Germline values: CDR1 MDHEN, CDR2 SYDVKM. Trimming shortened V by 4 bases and J by 7 bases, and 11 bases separated the two germline ends. CDR3 nucleotides: TGTGCCAGCAGTTACCGAGGTGGCAATTCACCCCTCCACTTT. Protein product: CASSYRGGNSPLHF. Full variable domain (missing parts from reference TRBV28 and TRBJ1-6): DVKVTQSSRYLVKRTGEKVFLECVQDMDHENMFWYRQDPGLGLRLIYFSYDVKMKEKGDIPEGYSVSREKKERFSLILESASTNQTSMYLCASSYRGGNSPLHFGNGTRLTVT.

This clonotype was counted a few times. The chain links TRBV10-3 to TRBJ2-1; TRBD1 matches 9 bases. The CDR3 contains 13 residues. The V segment lost 11 bases and the J segment 5 bases; nucleotides outside the gene matches: 7. Germline V CDR1 and CDR2: ENHRY, SYGVKD. Here the CDR3 DNA reads TGTGCCGCCGGGACAGGGCAAAACAATGAGCAGTTCTTC. Protein sequence: CAAGTGQNNEQFF.

About this clonotype: At one end, the junction sequence differs from germline, possibly due to a read error. The chain uses TRBV6-2 or TRBV6-3 and TRBJ2-4, with D possibly being TRBD1 (6 bases). The tail of the sequence fits TRBJ2-7 better, so the J call may be wrong. Per the germline V gene, CDR1 is MNHEY and CDR2 is SVGEGT. The CDR3 length is 14 residues. CDR3 DNA: TGTCCCAGCAGATCCGGGACACCTATCTGCGAGCAGTACTTC. Protein product: CPSRSGTPICEQYF.

A note on this clonotype: A much larger clone sits a single nucleotide away, making a read error possible. The rearrangement uses TRBV3-1 and TRBJ2-4, with TRBD1 as a possible D gene (6 bases). The DNA end is a closer match to TRBJ2-7, so the J assignment may be wrong. Germline V gene lookup returns CDR1 LGHDT and CDR2 YNNKEL (reference sequence). The CDR3 has 14 amino acids. In nucleotides, the CDR3 is TGTGCCAGCAGCCTGAGACAGGCAGTCTACGAGCAGTACTTC. Translated, it gives CASSLRQAVYEQYF.

The chain uses TRBV20-1 and TRBJ1-3; 7 positions agree with TRBD1. The CDR3 consists of 16 residues. The V gene's germline CDR1 is DFQATT and CDR2 SNEGSKA (reference sequence). Trimming cost V 0 bases and J 0 bases; bases outside gene matches: 5. CDR3 sequence: CSARDPGGSSGNTIYF. CDR3 DNA: TGCAGTGCTAGAGATCCAGGGGGAAGCTCTGGAAACACCATATATTTT.

This CDR3 is CATSEAPMYEQYF. In DNA, the CDR3 is TGTGCCACCAGTGAGGCACCGATGTACGAGCAGTACTTC. The chain has TRBV24-1 and TRBJ2-7; D is uncertain. V lost 4 bases, J lost 4 bases, and 10 bases lay in between. This CDR3 is built from 13 residues. CDR1 is KGHDR and CDR2 is SFDVKD in the germline V gene.

This sequence joins TRBV6-6 and TRBJ2-3; D not certain. Germline values: CDR1 MNHNY, CDR2 SVGAGI (reference sequence). Trimming stripped 0 bases from V and 0 bases from J, with 7 bases between. The CDR3 spans 15 residues. CDR3 in amino acids: CASSYSAESTDTQYF. DNA for the CDR3: TGTGCCAGCAGTTACTCAGCAGAGAGCACAGATACGCAGTATTTT.

V usage is TRBV27 and J usage is TRBJ2-7, with D tentatively TRBD2 (6 bases). The germline V gene encodes CDR1 MNHEY and CDR2 SMNVEV (reference sequence). The CDR3 runs 16 residues. Trimming left V 4 bases short and J 3 bases short, with 19 bases between. CDR3 DNA sequence: TGTGCCAGCAGTTGGACGGGAGCCCAGACGGTCTACGAGCAGTACTTC. The encoded protein is CASSWTGAQTVYEQYF.

J is TRBJ2-5 and V is TRBV6-5; TRBD2 might be the D (7 bases). The V end was cut by 10 bases, the J end by 4 bases, with 16 bases between. CDR1 is MNHEY, CDR2 SVGAGI, per germline. There are 13 residues in the CDR3. DNA for the CDR3: TGTGCCACCTCTGGGGGGGCGAGAGAGACCCAGTACTTC. This sequence encodes CATSGGARETQYF.

Regarding this clonotype: Its ends do not fully match the called genes, so a read error is possible. V gene TRBV12-3 or TRBV12-4 combines with J gene TRBJ2-5, with D possibly TRBD1 on 6 matching bases. The tail of the sequence fits TRBJ2-7 better, so the J call may be wrong. CDR3 length: 13 amino acids. DNA for the CDR3: TGTGTCAGCAGTCCCACAGGGTTTTACGAGCAGTACTTC. As protein: CVSSPTGFYEQYF.

This clonotype was observed a handful of times. CDR3 nucleotides: TGTGCCTGGAGATCTAAGGGGGCTACTCCCTACGAGCAGTACTTC. It is translated as CAWRSKGATPYEQYF. The chain recombines TRBV30 with TRBJ2-7; 7 nucleotides align to TRBD1. The V gene's germline CDR1 is GTSNPN and CDR2 SVGIG (reference sequence). Unmatched junction bases numbered 10, after V lost 3 bases and J lost 2 bases. This CDR3 spans 15 amino acids.

V and J are TRBV6-5 and TRBJ1-1, with TRBD1 matching 8 bases. J gave up 9 bases and V 6 bases, and 6 bases lay outside the gene matches. The CDR3 consists of 12 residues. Germline CDR1 is MNHEY and CDR2 is SVGAGI. The CDR3 sequence is CASSRDRNKAFF. The CDR3 nucleotides read TGTGCCAGCAGCCGGGACAGGAACAAAGCTTTCTTT.

The V gene is TRBV19, the J gene TRBJ2-5, with a weak D call TRBD2 (5 bases). Per the germline V gene, CDR1 is LNHDA and CDR2 is SQIVND (reference sequence). The V end was cut by 6 bases, the J end by 4 bases, with 18 bases between. The CDR3 length is 15 residues. CDR3 loop: CASSVTSLLAETQYF. The CDR3 DNA reads as TGTGCCAGTAGCGTAACTAGTTTGTTGGCAGAGACCCAGTACTTC.

CDR3 region: CASSPGLARGGLQFF. The CDR3 region has the DNA TGTGCCAGCAGCCCGGGACTAGCGAGAGGGGGCTTGCAGTTCTTC. The rearrangement links TRBV11-3 to TRBJ2-1; 10 bases are shared with TRBD2. Per the germline V gene, CDR1 is SGHNT and CDR2 is YENEEA. J lost 12 bases, V lost 5 bases, and 13 bases had no gene match. The CDR3 is 15 amino acids.

Comment on this clonotype: This may stem from a read error, because a much larger clone lies one nucleotide away. This sequence joins TRBV5-1 and TRBJ2-7; D is unresolved. Per germline, CDR1 SGHRS and CDR2 YFSETQ. The V end was cut by 4 bases, the J end by 7 bases, with 21 bases between. The CDR3 covers 15 residues. CDR3 loop: CASSPGDSQSYEQYF. CDR3 sequence (DNA): TGCGCCAGCAGCCCCGGAGATTCTCAATCTTATGAGCAGTACTTC. Together with reference TRBV5-1 and TRBJ2-7, the CDR3 gives the full variable domain: KAGVTQTPRYLIKTRGQQVTLSCSPISGHRSVSWYQQTPGQGLQFLFEYFSETQRNKGNFPGRFSGRQFSNSRSEMNVSTLELGDSALYLCASSPGDSQSYEQYFGPGTRLTVT.

The genes are TRBV28 and TRBJ2-1, with D unresolved. Trimming pared 5 bases from V and 7 bases from J, leaving 12 bases between. Looked up from germline, CDR1 is MDHEN and CDR2 is SYDVKM. The CDR3 loop spans 13 amino acids. CDR3: CASSPGRTNEQFF. CDR3 coding DNA: TGTGCCAGCAGTCCCGGACGAACAAATGAGCAGTTCTTC.

The V and J genes are TRBV28 and TRBJ2-7, with D maybe TRBD2 (5 bases). Germline lookup yields CDR1 MDHEN and CDR2 SYDVKM. Trimming stripped 2 bases from V and 1 base from J, with 9 bases between. CDR3 length equals 14 residues. The CDR3 DNA reads as TGTGCCAGCAGTTTAGAGGGCAAATCCTACGAGCAGTACTTC. Protein: CASSLEGKSYEQYF.

This sequence joins TRBV20-1 and TRBJ2-3; 7 bases map to TRBD1. The germline V gene has CDR1 DFQATT and CDR2 SNEGSKA (reference sequence). The CDR3 has 14 amino acids. Losses at the gene ends were 1 base for V and 3 bases for J; bases not matched to a gene: 4. CDR3 bases: TGCAGTGCTAGAGCAGGGGGTTTGACAGATACGCAGTATTTT. Translated: CSARAGGLTDTQYF.

The V and J genes are TRBV27 and TRBJ1-4; possible D gene TRBD1, 5 bases. CDR3 length: 13 residues. The V end lost 3 bases, the J end lost 10 bases, and 12 bases lay between the germline ends. The germline V gene has CDR1 MNHEY and CDR2 SMNVEV (reference sequence). The CDR3 coding sequence is TGTGCCAGCAGTTTCGGGGCTCTAGCAAAACTGTTTTTT. Translating it yields CASSFGALAKLFF.